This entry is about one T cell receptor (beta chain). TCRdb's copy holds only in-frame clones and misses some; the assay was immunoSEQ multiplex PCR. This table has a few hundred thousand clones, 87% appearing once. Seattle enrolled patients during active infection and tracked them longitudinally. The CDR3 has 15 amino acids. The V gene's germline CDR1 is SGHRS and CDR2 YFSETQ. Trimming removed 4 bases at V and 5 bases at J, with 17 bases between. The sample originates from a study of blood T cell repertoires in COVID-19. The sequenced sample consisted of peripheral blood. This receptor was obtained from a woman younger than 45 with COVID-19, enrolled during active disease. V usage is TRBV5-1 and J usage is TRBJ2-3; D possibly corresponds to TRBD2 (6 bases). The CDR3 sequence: CASSPFSGGRDTQYF. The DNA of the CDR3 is TGCGCCAGCAGCCCGTTTAGCGGAGGTAGAGATACGCAGTATTTT.